Sequencing of this TCR beta chain was carried out in a study of T cell responses to AZD1222 COVID-19 vaccine. Points from the study as a whole: Nearly half of spike-specific TCRs reportedly target unmutated variant regions. After two AZD1222 doses, spike-specific TCR breadth and depth rose versus day 0.

TCRdb's table, derived via immunoSEQ multiplex PCR, lists solely in-frame clones and lacks some. The data hold 140,000 to 150,000 clones, with more than 85% observed a single time. This clone was seen only a few times. Its target is not known. Germline loops: CDR1 SEHNR, CDR2 FQNEAQ (reference sequence). The V and J ends lost 3 bases and 0 bases respectively, with 14 bases between them. The CDR3 extends over 17 amino acids. This sample comprised peripheral blood, obtained after recovery from COVID-19. This TCR was sampled from an adult who had recovered from COVID-19. The chain joins TRBV7-9 to TRBJ1-4, with D possibly matching TRBD1 (6 bases). As DNA, the CDR3 is TGTGCCAGCAGCTTCACAGGGCCCATAGCAACTAATGAAAAACTGTTTTTT. It is translated as CASSFTGPIATNEKLFF.